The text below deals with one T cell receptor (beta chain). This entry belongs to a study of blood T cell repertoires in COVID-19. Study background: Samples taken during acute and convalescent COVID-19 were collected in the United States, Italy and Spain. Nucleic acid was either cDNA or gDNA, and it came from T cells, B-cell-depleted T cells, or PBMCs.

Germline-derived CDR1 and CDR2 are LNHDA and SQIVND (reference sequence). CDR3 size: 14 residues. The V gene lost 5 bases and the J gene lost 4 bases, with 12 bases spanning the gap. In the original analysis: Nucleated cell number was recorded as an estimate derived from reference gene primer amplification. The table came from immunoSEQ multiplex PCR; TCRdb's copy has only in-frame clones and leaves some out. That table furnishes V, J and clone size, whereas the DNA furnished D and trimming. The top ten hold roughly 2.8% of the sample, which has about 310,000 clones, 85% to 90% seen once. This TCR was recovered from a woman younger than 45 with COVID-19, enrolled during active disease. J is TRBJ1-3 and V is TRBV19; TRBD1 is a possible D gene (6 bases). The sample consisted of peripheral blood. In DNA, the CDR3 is TGTGCCAGTAGTGACAGGTTCGACGGAAACACCATATATTTT. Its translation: CASSDRFDGNTIYF.